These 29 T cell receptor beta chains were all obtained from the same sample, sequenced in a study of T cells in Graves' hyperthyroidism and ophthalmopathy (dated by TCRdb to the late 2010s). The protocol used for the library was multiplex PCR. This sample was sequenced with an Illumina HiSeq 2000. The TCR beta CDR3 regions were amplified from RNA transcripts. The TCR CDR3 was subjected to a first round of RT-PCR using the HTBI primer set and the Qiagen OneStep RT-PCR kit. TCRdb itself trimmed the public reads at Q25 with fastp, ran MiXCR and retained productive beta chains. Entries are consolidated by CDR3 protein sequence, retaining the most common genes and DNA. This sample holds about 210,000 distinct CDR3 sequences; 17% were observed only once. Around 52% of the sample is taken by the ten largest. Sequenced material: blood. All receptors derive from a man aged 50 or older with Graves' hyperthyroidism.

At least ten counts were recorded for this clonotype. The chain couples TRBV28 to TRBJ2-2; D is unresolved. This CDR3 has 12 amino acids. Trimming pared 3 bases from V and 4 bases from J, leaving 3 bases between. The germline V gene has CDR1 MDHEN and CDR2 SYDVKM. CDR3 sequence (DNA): TGTGCCAGCAGTTTCCTCACCGGGGAGCTGTTTTTT. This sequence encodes CASSFLTGELFF.

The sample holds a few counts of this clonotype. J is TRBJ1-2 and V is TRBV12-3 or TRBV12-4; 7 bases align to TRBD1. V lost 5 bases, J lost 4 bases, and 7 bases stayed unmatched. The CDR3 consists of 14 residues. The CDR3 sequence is CASSPSTGLYGYTF. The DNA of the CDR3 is TGTGCCAGCAGTCCCTCGACAGGGCTCTATGGCTACACCTTC.

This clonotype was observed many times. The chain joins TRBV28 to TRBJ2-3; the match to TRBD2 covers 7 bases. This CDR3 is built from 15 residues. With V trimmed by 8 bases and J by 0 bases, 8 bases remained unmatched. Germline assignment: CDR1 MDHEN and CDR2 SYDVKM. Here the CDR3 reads CASALGGTSTDTQYF. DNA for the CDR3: TGTGCCAGCGCCCTCGGGGGGACCAGCACAGATACGCAGTATTTT.

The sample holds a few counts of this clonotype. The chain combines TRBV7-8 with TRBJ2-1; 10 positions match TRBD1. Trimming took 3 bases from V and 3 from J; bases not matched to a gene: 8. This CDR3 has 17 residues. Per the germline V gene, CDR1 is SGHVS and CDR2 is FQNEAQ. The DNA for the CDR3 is TGTGCCAGCAGCTTGGGACAGGGGCGGGTATTCTACAATGAGCAGTTCTTC. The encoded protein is CASSLGQGRVFYNEQFF.

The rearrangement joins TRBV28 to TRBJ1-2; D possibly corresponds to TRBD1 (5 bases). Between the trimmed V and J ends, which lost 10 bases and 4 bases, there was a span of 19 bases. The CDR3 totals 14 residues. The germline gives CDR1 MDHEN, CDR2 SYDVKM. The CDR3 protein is CATTLGGLGYGYTF. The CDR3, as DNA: TGTGCCACTACCCTGGGGGGTTTAGGCTATGGCTACACCTTC.

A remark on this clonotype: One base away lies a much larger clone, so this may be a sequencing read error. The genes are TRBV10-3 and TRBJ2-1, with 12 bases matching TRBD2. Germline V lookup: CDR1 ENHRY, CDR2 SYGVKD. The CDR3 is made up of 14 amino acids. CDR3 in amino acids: CAIRRTSGMNGQFF. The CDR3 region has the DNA TGTGCCATCAGGAGGACTAGCGGGATGAATGGGCAGTTCTTC.

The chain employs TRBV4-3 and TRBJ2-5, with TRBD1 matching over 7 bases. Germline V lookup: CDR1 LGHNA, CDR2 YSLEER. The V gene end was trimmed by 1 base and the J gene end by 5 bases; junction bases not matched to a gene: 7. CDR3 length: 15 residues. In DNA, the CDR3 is TGCGCCAGCAGCCAAGGACAGGGTTTCGAGGAGACCCAGTACTTC. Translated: CASSQGQGFEETQYF.

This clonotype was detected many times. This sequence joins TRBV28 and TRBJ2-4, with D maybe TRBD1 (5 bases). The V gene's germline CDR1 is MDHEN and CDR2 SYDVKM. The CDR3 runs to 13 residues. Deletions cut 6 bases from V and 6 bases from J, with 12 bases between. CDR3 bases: TGTGCCAGCAGCGTGGGGCAGCTAAACATTCAGTACTTC. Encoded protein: CASSVGQLNIQYF.

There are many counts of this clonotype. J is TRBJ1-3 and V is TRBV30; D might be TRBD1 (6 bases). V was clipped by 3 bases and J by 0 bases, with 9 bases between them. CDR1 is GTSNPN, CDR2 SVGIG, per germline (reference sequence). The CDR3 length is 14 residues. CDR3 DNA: TGTGCCTGGAGAGACAGGTACTCTGGAAACACCATATATTTT. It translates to CAWRDRYSGNTIYF. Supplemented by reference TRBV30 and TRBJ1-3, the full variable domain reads SQTIHQWPATLVQPVGSPLSLECTVEGTSNPNLYWYRQAAGRGLQLLFYSVGIGQISSEVPQNLSASRPQDRQFILSSKKLLLSDSGFYLCAWRDRYSGNTIYFGEGSWLTVV.

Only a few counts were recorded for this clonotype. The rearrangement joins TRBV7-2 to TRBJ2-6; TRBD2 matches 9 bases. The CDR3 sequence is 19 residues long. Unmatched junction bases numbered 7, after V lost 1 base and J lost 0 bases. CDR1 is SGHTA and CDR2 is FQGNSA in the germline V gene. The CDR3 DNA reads TGTGCCAGCAGCTTAGGACTAGCGGCCTTTTACTCTGGGGCCAACGTCCTGACTTTC. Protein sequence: CASSLGLAAFYSGANVLTF.

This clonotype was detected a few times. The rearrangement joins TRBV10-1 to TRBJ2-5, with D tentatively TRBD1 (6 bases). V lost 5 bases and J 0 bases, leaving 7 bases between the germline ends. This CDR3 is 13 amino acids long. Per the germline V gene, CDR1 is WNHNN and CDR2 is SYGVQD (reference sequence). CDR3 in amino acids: CASSNRDQETQYF. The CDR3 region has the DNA TGCGCCAGCAGTAACAGGGACCAAGAGACCCAGTACTTC.

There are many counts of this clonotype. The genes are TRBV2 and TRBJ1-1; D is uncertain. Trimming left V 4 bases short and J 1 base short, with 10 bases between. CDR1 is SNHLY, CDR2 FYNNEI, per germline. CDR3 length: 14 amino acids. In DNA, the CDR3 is TGTGCCAGCAGTGGGGCCATACGGAACACTGAAGCTTTCTTT. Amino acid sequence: CASSGAIRNTEAFF.

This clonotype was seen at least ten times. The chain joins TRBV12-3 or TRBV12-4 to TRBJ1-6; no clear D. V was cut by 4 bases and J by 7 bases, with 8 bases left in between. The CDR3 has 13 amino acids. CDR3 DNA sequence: TGTGCCAGCAGTTCGGCCGGGAATTCACCCCTCCACTTT. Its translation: CASSSAGNSPLHF.

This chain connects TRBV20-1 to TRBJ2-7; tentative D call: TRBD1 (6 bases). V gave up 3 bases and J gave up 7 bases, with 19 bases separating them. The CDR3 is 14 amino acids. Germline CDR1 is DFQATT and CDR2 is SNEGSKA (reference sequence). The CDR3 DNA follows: TGCAGTGCTAGCGAGACAGGAGGCCCGTCTGAGCAGTACTTC. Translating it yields CSASETGGPSEQYF.

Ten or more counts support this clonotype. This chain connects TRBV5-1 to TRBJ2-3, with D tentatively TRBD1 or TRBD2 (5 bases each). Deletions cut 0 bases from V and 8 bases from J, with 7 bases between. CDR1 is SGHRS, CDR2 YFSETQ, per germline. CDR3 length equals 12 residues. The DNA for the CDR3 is TGCGCCAGCAGCTTGGGGGACGCTACGCAGTATTTT. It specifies CASSLGDATQYF.

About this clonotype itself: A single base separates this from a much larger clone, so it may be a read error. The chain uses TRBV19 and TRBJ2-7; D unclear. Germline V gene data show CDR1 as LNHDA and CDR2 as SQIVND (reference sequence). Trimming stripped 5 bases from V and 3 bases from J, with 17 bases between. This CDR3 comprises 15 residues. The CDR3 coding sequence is TGTGCCAGTAGTGCCAGGAGAAGCGATGTCTACGAGCAGTACTTC. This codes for CASSARRSDVYEQYF.

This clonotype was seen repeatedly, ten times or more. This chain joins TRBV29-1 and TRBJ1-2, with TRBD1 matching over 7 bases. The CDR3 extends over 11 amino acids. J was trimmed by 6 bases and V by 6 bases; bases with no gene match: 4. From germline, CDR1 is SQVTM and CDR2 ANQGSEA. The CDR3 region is CSVGDSHGYTF. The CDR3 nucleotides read TGCAGCGTCGGGGACAGCCATGGCTACACCTTC.

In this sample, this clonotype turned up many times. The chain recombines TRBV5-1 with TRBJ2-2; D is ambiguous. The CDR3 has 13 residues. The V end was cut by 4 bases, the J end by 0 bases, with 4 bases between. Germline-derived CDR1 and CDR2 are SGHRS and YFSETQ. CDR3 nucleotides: TGCGCCAGCAGCCTGACGAACACCGGGGAGCTGTTTTTT. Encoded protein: CASSLTNTGELFF.

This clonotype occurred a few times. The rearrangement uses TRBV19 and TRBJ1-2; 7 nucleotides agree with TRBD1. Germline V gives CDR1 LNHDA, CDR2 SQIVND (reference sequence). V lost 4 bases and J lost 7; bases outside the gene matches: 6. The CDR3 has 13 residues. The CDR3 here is CASSKNGQVGYTF. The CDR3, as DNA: TGTGCCAGTAGTAAAAATGGACAGGTTGGCTACACCTTC.

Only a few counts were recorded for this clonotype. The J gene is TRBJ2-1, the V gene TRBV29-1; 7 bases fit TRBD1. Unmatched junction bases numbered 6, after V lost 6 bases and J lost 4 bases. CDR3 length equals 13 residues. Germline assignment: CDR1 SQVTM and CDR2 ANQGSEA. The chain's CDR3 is CSVGTEAYNEQFF. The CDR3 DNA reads TGCAGCGTCGGGACAGAAGCTTACAATGAGCAGTTCTTC.

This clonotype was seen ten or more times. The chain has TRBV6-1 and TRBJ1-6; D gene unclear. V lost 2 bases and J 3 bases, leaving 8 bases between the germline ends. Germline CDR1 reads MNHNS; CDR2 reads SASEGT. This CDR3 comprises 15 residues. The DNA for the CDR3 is TGTGCCAGCAGTGAAACAAATATCTATAATTCACCCCTCCACTTT. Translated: CASSETNIYNSPLHF.

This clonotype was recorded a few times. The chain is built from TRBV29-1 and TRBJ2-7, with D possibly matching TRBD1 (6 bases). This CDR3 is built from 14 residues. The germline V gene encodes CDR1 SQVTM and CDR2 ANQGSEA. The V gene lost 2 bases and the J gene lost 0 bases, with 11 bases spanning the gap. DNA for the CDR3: TGCAGCGTTGAAACAGGGACCAGCTCCTACGAGCAGTACTTC. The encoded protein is CSVETGTSSYEQYF.

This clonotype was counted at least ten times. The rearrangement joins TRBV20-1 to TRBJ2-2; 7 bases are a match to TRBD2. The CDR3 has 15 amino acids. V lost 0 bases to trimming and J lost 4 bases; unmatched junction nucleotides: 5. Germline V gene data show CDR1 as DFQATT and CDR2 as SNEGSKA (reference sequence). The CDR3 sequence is CSARETGGSTGELFF. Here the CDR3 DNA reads TGCAGTGCTAGAGAAACGGGAGGAAGCACCGGGGAGCTGTTTTTT.

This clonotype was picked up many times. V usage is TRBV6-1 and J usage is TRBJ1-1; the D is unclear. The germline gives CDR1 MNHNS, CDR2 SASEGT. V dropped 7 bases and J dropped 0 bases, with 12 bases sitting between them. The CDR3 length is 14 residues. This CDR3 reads CASIFLGVNTEAFF. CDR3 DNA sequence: TGTGCCAGCATTTTTCTAGGCGTGAACACTGAAGCTTTCTTT.

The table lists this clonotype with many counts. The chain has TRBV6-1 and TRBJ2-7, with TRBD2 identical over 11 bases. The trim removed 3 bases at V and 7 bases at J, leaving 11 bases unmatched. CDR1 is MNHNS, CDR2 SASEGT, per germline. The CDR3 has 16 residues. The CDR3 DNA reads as TGTGCCAGCAGTGAGGGATCACTAGCGGGAGCGGGTGAGCAGTACTTC. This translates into CASSEGSLAGAGEQYF.

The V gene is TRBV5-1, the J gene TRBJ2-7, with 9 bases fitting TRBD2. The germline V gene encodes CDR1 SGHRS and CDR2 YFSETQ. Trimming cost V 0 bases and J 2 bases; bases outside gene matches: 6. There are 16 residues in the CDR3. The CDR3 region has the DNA TGCGCCAGCAGCTTGGGTAGCGGGAGAACCACCTACGAGCAGTACTTC. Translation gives CASSLGSGRTTYEQYF.

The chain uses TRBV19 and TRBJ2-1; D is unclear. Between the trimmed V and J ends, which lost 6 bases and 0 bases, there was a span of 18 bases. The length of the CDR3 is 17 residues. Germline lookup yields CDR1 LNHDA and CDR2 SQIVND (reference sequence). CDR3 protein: CASSPYNHGSSYNEQFF. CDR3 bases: TGTGCCAGTAGCCCCTATAACCACGGCAGCTCCTACAATGAGCAGTTCTTC. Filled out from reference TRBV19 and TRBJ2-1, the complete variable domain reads DGGITQSPKYLFRKEGQNVTLSCEQNLNHDAMYWYRQDPGQGLRLIYYSQIVNDFQKGDIAEGYSVSREKKESFPLTVTSAQKNPTAFYLCASSPYNHGSSYNEQFFGPGTRLTVL.

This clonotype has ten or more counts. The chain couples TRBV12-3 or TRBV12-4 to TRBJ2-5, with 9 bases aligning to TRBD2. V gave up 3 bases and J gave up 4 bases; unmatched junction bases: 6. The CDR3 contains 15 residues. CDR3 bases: TGTGCCAGCAGTTTCTGGCGGGAGGGAATAGAGACCCAGTACTTC. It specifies CASSFWREGIETQYF.

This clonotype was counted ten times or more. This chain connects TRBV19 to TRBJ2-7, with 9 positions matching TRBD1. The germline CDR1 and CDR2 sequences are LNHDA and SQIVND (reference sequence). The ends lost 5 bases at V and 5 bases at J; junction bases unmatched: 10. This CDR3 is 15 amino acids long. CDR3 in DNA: TGTGCCAGTAGTCAACCGGGACAGGGAATCGACGAGCAGTACTTC. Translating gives CASSQPGQGIDEQYF.